Listed below are T cell receptor beta chains from one sample, sequenced in a study of control samples from healthy donors and cancer patients. Method: immunoSEQ multiplex PCR; TCRdb's copy keeps in-frame clones and lacks some. Of a few hundred thousand clones in the sample, approximately 92% are singletons; the top ten hold 5% to 8%. The sequenced sample was PBMCs. The receptor source for this set is a man in his forties with head and neck cancer. Both conserved end residues are part of each CDR3. The D gene is left open where the match is weak. Not every row has a clone size; where given, it reads once, few, many or a size class.

CDR3 protein: CAIGKNNQPQHF
V gene: TRBV10-3
clone size: -
CDR3 length: 12
J gene: TRBJ1-5
D gene: -

CDR3 protein: CASSRPPGSGENTQYF
V gene: TRBV7-3
clone size: -
CDR3 length: 16
J gene: TRBJ2-3
D gene: -

CDR3 protein: CASSPSTGSTGGNQPQHF
V gene: TRBV18
clone size: -
CDR3 length: 18
J gene: TRBJ1-5
D gene: -

CDR3 protein: CASSLDRDNYGYTF
V gene: TRBV5-5
clone size: -
CDR3 length: 14
J gene: TRBJ1-2
D gene: -

CDR3 protein: CASSWDSHTDTQYF
V gene: TRBV2
clone size: -
CDR3 length: 14
J gene: TRBJ2-3
D gene: TRBD1

CDR3 protein: CASSPLNRGSTDTQYF
V gene: TRBV18
clone size: -
CDR3 length: 16
J gene: TRBJ2-3
D gene: TRBD1

CDR3 protein: CASSLWVLQGARKNQPQHF
V gene: TRBV5-6
clone size: -
CDR3 length: 19
J gene: TRBJ1-5
D gene: TRBD1

CDR3 protein: CSVDMQAQETQYF
V gene: TRBV29-1
clone size: -
CDR3 length: 13
J gene: TRBJ2-5
D gene: -

CDR3 protein: CASSYGREDGYTF
V gene: TRBV6-6
clone size: few
CDR3 length: 13
J gene: TRBJ1-2
D gene: -

CDR3 protein: CASIRTSGRADEQFF
V gene: TRBV2
clone size: once
CDR3 length: 15
J gene: TRBJ2-1
D gene: TRBD2

CDR3 protein: CASSLVGGRNTEAFF
V gene: TRBV28
clone size: -
CDR3 length: 15
J gene: TRBJ1-1
D gene: -

CDR3 protein: CASSFGGDSPLHF
V gene: TRBV12-3/TRBV12-4
clone size: -
CDR3 length: 13
J gene: TRBJ1-6
D gene: -

CDR3 protein: CASSLVVVSGNTIYF
V gene: TRBV7-2
clone size: -
CDR3 length: 15
J gene: TRBJ1-3
D gene: -

CDR3 protein: CASSSGTETTGVF
V gene: TRBV5-1
clone size: -
CDR3 length: 13
J gene: TRBJ1-2
D gene: TRBD1

CDR3 protein: CASSHTVLNSPLHF
V gene: TRBV7-9
clone size: -
CDR3 length: 14
J gene: TRBJ1-6
D gene: -

CDR3 protein: CASSAPGGENTGELFF
V gene: TRBV9
clone size: once
CDR3 length: 16
J gene: TRBJ2-2
D gene: TRBD1

CDR3 protein: CASSQLVGELFF
V gene: TRBV3-1/TRBV3-2
clone size: -
CDR3 length: 12
J gene: TRBJ2-2
D gene: -

CDR3 protein: CASSLSESYNEQFF
V gene: TRBV6-5
clone size: -
CDR3 length: 14
J gene: TRBJ2-1
D gene: -

CDR3 protein: CASSIASGVPNYGYTF
V gene: TRBV7-2
clone size: -
CDR3 length: 16
J gene: TRBJ1-2
D gene: -

CDR3 protein: CASSWDQLQETQYF
V gene: TRBV7-9
clone size: -
CDR3 length: 14
J gene: TRBJ2-5
D gene: -

CDR3 protein: CATSRETGRLTGELFF
V gene: TRBV15
clone size: -
CDR3 length: 16
J gene: TRBJ2-2
D gene: TRBD1

CDR3 protein: CASSPVTGTPGANVLTF
V gene: TRBV28
clone size: -
CDR3 length: 17
J gene: TRBJ2-6
D gene: -

CDR3 protein: CAWRGTGGSGSYEQYF
V gene: TRBV30
clone size: -
CDR3 length: 16
J gene: TRBJ2-7
D gene: TRBD1

CDR3 protein: CASSSIVGVTEQFF
V gene: TRBV6-5
clone size: -
CDR3 length: 14
J gene: TRBJ2-1
D gene: -

CDR3 protein: CASSLGVSGSNEQFF
V gene: TRBV11-2
clone size: few
CDR3 length: 15
J gene: TRBJ2-1
D gene: TRBD2

CDR3 protein: CASSRDGAKPQHF
V gene: TRBV6-5
clone size: -
CDR3 length: 13
J gene: TRBJ1-5
D gene: -

CDR3 protein: CASSPNPGSPNYGYTF
V gene: TRBV19
clone size: -
CDR3 length: 16
J gene: TRBJ1-2
D gene: -

CDR3 protein: CASSGGDRGLNQPQHF
V gene: TRBV6-1
clone size: -
CDR3 length: 16
J gene: TRBJ1-5
D gene: TRBD1

CDR3 protein: CASRQGANQPQHF
V gene: TRBV6-5
clone size: -
CDR3 length: 13
J gene: TRBJ1-5
D gene: -

CDR3 protein: CASSQSSGFGGYEQYF
V gene: TRBV4-1
clone size: -
CDR3 length: 16
J gene: TRBJ2-7
D gene: -

CDR3 protein: CASSEASVADEQYF
V gene: TRBV10-1
clone size: -
CDR3 length: 14
J gene: TRBJ2-7
D gene: -

CDR3 protein: CASSIQGNQPQHF
V gene: TRBV4-2
clone size: few
CDR3 length: 13
J gene: TRBJ1-5
D gene: -

CDR3 protein: CAISDGLAGEQYF
V gene: TRBV10-3
clone size: -
CDR3 length: 13
J gene: TRBJ2-7
D gene: TRBD2

CDR3 protein: CASRPGTGGSGANVLTF
V gene: TRBV10-2
clone size: -
CDR3 length: 17
J gene: TRBJ2-6
D gene: TRBD1

CDR3 protein: CATSRDPGGDYNEQFF
V gene: TRBV15
clone size: -
CDR3 length: 16
J gene: TRBJ2-1
D gene: TRBD1

CDR3 protein: CASSQDRIRVADSDTQYF
V gene: TRBV3-1/TRBV3-2
clone size: -
CDR3 length: 18
J gene: TRBJ2-3
D gene: -

CDR3 protein: CAGHEGDGETQYF
V gene: TRBV7-9
clone size: -
CDR3 length: 13
J gene: TRBJ2-5
D gene: -

CDR3 protein: CASSRRGISDNEQFF
V gene: TRBV6-5
clone size: -
CDR3 length: 15
J gene: TRBJ2-1
D gene: -

CDR3 protein: CACLLLAGGYQEQFF
V gene: TRBV30
clone size: -
CDR3 length: 15
J gene: TRBJ2-1
D gene: TRBD2

CDR3 protein: CASSEGVSTYEQYF
V gene: TRBV7-3
clone size: -
CDR3 length: 14
J gene: TRBJ2-7
D gene: -

CDR3 protein: CASSLWGTSGSTAKNIQYF
V gene: TRBV28
clone size: -
CDR3 length: 19
J gene: TRBJ2-4
D gene: TRBD2

CDR3 protein: CATEGQGCPYEQYF
V gene: TRBV24-1
clone size: -
CDR3 length: 14
J gene: TRBJ2-7
D gene: TRBD1

CDR3 protein: CASSRAGSQETQYF
V gene: TRBV19
clone size: -
CDR3 length: 14
J gene: TRBJ2-5
D gene: -